This T cell receptor beta chain was recorded in a study of human thymus T cells. V shed 0 bases and J shed 3 bases, with 8 bases lying between them. This CDR3 is 14 amino acids long. Germline CDR1 is LNHDA and CDR2 is SQIVND (reference sequence). Only in-frame clones appear in the TCRdb table, and some are missing; sequencing was by immunoSEQ multiplex PCR. Found here are approximately 71,000 clones, 85% to 95% of them singletons; the top ten hold approximately 0.032%. Thymus was obtained from resections taken during corrective heart surgery. Sample: thymus tissue. This chain joins TRBV19 and TRBJ1-1, with D perhaps matching TRBD1 (5 bases). The TCR sequence derives from a girl in the first two years of life with a congenital heart defect but otherwise immunologically healthy. The CDR3 bases are TGTGCCAGTAGTATAGAACCGGGGGACACTGAAGCTTTCTTT. It specifies CASSIEPGDTEAFF.